Listed below are T cell receptor beta chains from one sample, sequenced in a study of shared clonotypes between healthy human individuals. The data were produced by immunoSEQ multiplex PCR, yet TCRdb's version contains in-frame clones alone and is incomplete. Among under 550,000 clones listed, about 95% were seen once. The sample consisted of naive CD4+ T cells sorted from blood. These receptors were taken from a woman aged 25-40 years in good health. Each CDR3 is given with its conserved first and last residue. Each record gives: V gene, clone size, D gene, J gene, CDR3 DNA, CDR3 protein. A D gene is named only where the DNA matches it firmly. Rows may omit the clone size; those that give it use once, few, many or a size class.

V: TRBV21-1
size: -
D: -
J: TRBJ2-1
DNA: TGTGCCAGCAGCAGCAGACTAGTCAATGAGCAGTTCTTC
CDR3: CASSSRLVNEQFF

V: TRBV27
size: -
D: TRBD2
J: TRBJ2-7
DNA: TGTGCCAGCAGTTTTAGCGGGAGGGCCCCTGTCGAGCAGTACTTC
CDR3: CASSFSGRAPVEQYF

V: TRBV7-8
size: -
D: -
J: TRBJ1-5
DNA: TGTGCCAGCAGCTTAGCGGCCAATAGCAATCAGCCCCAGCATTTT
CDR3: CASSLAANSNQPQHF

V: TRBV6-6
size: -
D: -
J: TRBJ1-5
DNA: TGTGCCAGCAGTTACTCTACCAGGGAAGGTCAGCCCCAGCATTTT
CDR3: CASSYSTREGQPQHF

V: TRBV28
size: -
D: -
J: TRBJ2-7
DNA: TGTGCCAGCAGTCTGGGTGGGGAAGGTGCCTACGAGCAGTACTTC
CDR3: CASSLGGEGAYEQYF

V: TRBV5-1
size: once
D: -
J: TRBJ2-6
DNA: TGCGCCAGCAGCTCAGGGACAACGACCTCTGGGGCCAACGTCCTGACTTTC
CDR3: CASSSGTTTSGANVLTF

V: TRBV23-1
size: -
D: -
J: TRBJ1-1
DNA: TGCGCCAGCAGTCAAGAACGGGACAAAAGAAAGAATGAGAACACTGAAGCTTTCTTT
CDR3: CASSQERDKRKNENTEAFF

V: TRBV28
size: -
D: -
J: TRBJ2-7
DNA: TGTGCCAGCGGCAAACCAAATATTGGTCTCTACGAGCAGTACTTC
CDR3: CASGKPNIGLYEQYF

V: TRBV19
size: -
D: -
J: TRBJ1-5
DNA: TGTGCGACCGCAGGGACCAATCAGCCCCAGCATTTT
CDR3: CATAGTNQPQHF

V: TRBV18
size: -
D: -
J: TRBJ2-1
DNA: TGTGCCAGCTCACCACCCCATTTAGCGCGCTCCTACAATGAGCAGTTCTTC
CDR3: CASSPPHLARSYNEQFF

V: TRBV10-3
size: -
D: TRBD1
J: TRBJ2-5
DNA: TGTGCCATCAGAGATTTAGGGGGCGGCGAGACCCAGTACTTC
CDR3: CAIRDLGGGETQYF

V: TRBV7-9
size: -
D: TRBD1
J: TRBJ2-1
DNA: TGTGCCGCACAGGGGGCAGGCTACAATGAGCAGTTCTTC
CDR3: CAAQGAGYNEQFF

V: TRBV6-5
size: -
D: TRBD1
J: TRBJ2-7
DNA: TGTGCCAGCAGTCTAGGACAGGGTAACACCTACGAGCAGTACTTC
CDR3: CASSLGQGNTYEQYF

V: TRBV6-5
size: once
D: -
J: TRBJ2-7
DNA: TGTGCCAGTGGTTCCGGGGAGCAGTACTTC
CDR3: CASGSGEQYF

V: TRBV14
size: -
D: TRBD1
J: TRBJ2-7
DNA: TGTGCCAGCAGAAGGACAGGACGCTACGAGCAGTACTTC
CDR3: CASRRTGRYEQYF

V: TRBV6-1
size: -
D: -
J: TRBJ1-2
DNA: TGTGCCAGCAGTGAATACCCCCTTCTCTCCCCTTTTGAGTTCTATGGCTACACCTTC
CDR3: CASSEYPLLSPFEFYGYTF

V: TRBV7-2
size: -
D: TRBD2
J: TRBJ2-7
DNA: TGTGCCAGCAGCTTAGTATCAGCGGGAGGGCCGTACGAGCAGTACTTC
CDR3: CASSLVSAGGPYEQYF

V: TRBV28
size: -
D: -
J: TRBJ2-7
DNA: TGTGCCACCATGGGGCATTTTTGGCAGTACTTC
CDR3: CATMGHFWQYF

V: TRBV7-3
size: -
D: TRBD2
J: TRBJ2-4
DNA: TGTGCCAGCAGCCGGGGACTAGCGGGAGAGGGAGCCAAAAACATTCAGTACTTC
CDR3: CASSRGLAGEGAKNIQYF